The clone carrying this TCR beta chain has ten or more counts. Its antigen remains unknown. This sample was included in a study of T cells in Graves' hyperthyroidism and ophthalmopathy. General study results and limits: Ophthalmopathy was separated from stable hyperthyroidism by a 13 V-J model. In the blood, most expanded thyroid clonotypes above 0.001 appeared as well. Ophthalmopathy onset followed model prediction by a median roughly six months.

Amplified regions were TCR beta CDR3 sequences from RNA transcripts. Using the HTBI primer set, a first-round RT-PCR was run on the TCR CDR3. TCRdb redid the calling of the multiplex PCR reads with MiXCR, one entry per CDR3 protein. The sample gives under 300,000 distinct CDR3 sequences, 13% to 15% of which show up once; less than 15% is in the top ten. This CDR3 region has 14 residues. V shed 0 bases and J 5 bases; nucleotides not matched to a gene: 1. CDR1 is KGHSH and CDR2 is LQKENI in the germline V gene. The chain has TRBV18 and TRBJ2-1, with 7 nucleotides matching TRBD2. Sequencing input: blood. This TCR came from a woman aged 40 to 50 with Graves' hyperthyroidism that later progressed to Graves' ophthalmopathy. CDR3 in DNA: TGTGCCAGCTCACCACCCGCGGGGGACAATGAGCAGTTCTTC. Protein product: CASSPPAGDNEQFF.